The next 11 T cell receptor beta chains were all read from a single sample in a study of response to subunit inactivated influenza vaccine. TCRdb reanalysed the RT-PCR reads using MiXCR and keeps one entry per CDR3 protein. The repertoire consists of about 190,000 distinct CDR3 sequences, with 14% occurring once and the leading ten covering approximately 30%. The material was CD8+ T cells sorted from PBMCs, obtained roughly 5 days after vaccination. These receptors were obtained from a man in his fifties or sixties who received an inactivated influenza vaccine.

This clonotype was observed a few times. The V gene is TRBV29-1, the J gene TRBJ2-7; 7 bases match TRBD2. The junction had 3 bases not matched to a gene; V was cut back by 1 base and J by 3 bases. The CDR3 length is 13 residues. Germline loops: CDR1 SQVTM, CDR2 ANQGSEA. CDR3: CSVEGGEGYEQYF. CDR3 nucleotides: TGCAGCGTTGAAGGGGGGGAGGGCTACGAGCAGTACTTC.

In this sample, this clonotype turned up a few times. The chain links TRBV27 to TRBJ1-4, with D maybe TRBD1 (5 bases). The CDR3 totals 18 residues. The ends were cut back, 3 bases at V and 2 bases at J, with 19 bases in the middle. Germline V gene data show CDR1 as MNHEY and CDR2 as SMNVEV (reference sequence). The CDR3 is CASSFAGPGIGTNEKLFF. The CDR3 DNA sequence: TGTGCCAGCAGTTTTGCGGGACCGGGCATAGGGACTAATGAAAAACTGTTTTTT.

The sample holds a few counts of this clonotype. In nucleotides, the CDR3 is TGTGCCAGCAGCTATCTCGTCGGGAGTATGTACAATGAGCAGTTCTTC. Translation: CASSYLVGSMYNEQFF. This sequence joins TRBV7-2 and TRBJ2-1, with D possibly matching TRBD2 (6 bases). Germline-derived CDR1 and CDR2 are SGHTA and FQGNSA. The CDR3 contains 16 residues. V dropped 4 bases and J dropped 4 bases, with 17 bases sitting between them. Looking up the rest from reference TRBV7-2 and TRBJ2-1 gives the full variable domain: GAGVSQSPSNKVTEKGKDVELRCDPISGHTALYWYRQSLGQGLEFLIYFQGNSAPDKSGLPSDRFSAERTGGSVSTLTIQRTQQEDSAVYLCASSYLVGSMYNEQFFGPGTRLTVL.

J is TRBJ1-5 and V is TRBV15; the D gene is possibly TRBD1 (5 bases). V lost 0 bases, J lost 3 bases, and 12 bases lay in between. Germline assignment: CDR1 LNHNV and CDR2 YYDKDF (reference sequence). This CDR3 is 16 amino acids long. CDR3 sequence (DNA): TGTGCCACCAGCAGAGATCGGGCAGGGTCCAATCAGCCCCAGCATTTT. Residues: CATSRDRAGSNQPQHF.

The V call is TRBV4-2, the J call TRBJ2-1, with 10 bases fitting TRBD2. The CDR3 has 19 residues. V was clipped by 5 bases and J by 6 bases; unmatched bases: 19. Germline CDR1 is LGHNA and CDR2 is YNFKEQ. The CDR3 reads CASSSLSWASGGYRNEQFF. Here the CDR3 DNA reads TGTGCCAGCAGCAGCTTAAGTTGGGCTAGCGGGGGATACCGCAATGAGCAGTTCTTC.

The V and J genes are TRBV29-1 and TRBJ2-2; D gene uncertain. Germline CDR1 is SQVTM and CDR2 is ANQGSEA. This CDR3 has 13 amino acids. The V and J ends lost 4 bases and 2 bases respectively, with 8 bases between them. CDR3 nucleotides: TGCAGCGTTGGGAGCCCCAACACCGGGGAGCTGTTTTTT. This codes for CSVGSPNTGELFF.

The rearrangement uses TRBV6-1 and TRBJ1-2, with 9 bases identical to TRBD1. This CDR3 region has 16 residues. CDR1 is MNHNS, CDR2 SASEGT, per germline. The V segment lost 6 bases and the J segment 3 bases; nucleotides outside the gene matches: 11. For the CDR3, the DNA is TGTGCCAGCAGCGGGAAACAGGGGGCGTTTGACTATGGCTACACCTTC. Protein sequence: CASSGKQGAFDYGYTF.

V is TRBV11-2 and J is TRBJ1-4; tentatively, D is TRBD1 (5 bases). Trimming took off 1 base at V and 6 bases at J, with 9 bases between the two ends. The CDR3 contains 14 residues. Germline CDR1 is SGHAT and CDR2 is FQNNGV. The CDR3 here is CASSLVRAYEKLFF. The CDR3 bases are TGTGCCAGCAGCTTAGTCAGGGCCTATGAAAAACTGTTTTTT.

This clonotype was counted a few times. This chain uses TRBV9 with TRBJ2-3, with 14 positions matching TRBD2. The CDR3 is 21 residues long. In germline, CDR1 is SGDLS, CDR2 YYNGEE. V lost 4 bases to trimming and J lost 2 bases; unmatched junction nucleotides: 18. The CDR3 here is CASSPRHTGLAGERNTDTQYF. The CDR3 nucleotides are TGTGCCAGCAGCCCCAGACATACGGGACTAGCGGGAGAGAGGAACACAGATACGCAGTATTTT.

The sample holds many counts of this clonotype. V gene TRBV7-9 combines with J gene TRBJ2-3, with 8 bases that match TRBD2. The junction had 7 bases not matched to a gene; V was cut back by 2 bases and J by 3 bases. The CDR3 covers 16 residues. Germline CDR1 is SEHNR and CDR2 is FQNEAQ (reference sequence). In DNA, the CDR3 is TGTGCCAGCAGCTTAAGACGGGGGGGCGATACAGATACGCAGTATTTT. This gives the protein CASSLRRGGDTDTQYF.

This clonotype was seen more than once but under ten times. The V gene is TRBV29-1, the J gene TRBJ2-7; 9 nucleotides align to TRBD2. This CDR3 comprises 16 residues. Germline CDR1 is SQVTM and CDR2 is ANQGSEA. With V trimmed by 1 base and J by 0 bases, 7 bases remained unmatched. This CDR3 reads CSVEGLADGSSYEQYF. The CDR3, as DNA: TGCAGCGTTGAAGGACTAGCGGATGGTAGCTCCTACGAGCAGTACTTC.